The present T cell receptor (beta chain) was sequenced within a study of Ad26.COV2.S vaccination and SARS-CoV-2 variants. Indicated treatment: around 19 received Ad26.COV2.S at low or high dose, single or two shots; five or six received placebo; per-sample allocation not given. It was on day 63 after the first vaccine or placebo injection that samples were taken. This clone was observed a few times. The germline gives CDR1 SGHAT, CDR2 FQNNGV. The CDR3 is made up of 14 amino acids. V was shortened by 4 bases and J by 4 bases, with 13 bases between the two germline ends. Repertoires were generated with immunoSEQ multiplex PCR, while TCRdb's copy carries only in-frame clones and drops some. The sample shows some 320,000 clones, approximately 86% of them seen only once.

V usage is TRBV11-2 and J usage is TRBJ1-2; D remains unclear. This receptor was identified in a person between 18 and 60 years old who received the Ad26.COV2.S COVID-19 vaccine or a placebo. Source: peripheral blood, taken in a trial of Ad26.COV2.S vaccine versus placebo. DNA of the CDR3: TGTGCCAGCAGCTCAGAAGGTTCGATCTATGGCTACACCTTC. It is translated as CASSSEGSIYGYTF.